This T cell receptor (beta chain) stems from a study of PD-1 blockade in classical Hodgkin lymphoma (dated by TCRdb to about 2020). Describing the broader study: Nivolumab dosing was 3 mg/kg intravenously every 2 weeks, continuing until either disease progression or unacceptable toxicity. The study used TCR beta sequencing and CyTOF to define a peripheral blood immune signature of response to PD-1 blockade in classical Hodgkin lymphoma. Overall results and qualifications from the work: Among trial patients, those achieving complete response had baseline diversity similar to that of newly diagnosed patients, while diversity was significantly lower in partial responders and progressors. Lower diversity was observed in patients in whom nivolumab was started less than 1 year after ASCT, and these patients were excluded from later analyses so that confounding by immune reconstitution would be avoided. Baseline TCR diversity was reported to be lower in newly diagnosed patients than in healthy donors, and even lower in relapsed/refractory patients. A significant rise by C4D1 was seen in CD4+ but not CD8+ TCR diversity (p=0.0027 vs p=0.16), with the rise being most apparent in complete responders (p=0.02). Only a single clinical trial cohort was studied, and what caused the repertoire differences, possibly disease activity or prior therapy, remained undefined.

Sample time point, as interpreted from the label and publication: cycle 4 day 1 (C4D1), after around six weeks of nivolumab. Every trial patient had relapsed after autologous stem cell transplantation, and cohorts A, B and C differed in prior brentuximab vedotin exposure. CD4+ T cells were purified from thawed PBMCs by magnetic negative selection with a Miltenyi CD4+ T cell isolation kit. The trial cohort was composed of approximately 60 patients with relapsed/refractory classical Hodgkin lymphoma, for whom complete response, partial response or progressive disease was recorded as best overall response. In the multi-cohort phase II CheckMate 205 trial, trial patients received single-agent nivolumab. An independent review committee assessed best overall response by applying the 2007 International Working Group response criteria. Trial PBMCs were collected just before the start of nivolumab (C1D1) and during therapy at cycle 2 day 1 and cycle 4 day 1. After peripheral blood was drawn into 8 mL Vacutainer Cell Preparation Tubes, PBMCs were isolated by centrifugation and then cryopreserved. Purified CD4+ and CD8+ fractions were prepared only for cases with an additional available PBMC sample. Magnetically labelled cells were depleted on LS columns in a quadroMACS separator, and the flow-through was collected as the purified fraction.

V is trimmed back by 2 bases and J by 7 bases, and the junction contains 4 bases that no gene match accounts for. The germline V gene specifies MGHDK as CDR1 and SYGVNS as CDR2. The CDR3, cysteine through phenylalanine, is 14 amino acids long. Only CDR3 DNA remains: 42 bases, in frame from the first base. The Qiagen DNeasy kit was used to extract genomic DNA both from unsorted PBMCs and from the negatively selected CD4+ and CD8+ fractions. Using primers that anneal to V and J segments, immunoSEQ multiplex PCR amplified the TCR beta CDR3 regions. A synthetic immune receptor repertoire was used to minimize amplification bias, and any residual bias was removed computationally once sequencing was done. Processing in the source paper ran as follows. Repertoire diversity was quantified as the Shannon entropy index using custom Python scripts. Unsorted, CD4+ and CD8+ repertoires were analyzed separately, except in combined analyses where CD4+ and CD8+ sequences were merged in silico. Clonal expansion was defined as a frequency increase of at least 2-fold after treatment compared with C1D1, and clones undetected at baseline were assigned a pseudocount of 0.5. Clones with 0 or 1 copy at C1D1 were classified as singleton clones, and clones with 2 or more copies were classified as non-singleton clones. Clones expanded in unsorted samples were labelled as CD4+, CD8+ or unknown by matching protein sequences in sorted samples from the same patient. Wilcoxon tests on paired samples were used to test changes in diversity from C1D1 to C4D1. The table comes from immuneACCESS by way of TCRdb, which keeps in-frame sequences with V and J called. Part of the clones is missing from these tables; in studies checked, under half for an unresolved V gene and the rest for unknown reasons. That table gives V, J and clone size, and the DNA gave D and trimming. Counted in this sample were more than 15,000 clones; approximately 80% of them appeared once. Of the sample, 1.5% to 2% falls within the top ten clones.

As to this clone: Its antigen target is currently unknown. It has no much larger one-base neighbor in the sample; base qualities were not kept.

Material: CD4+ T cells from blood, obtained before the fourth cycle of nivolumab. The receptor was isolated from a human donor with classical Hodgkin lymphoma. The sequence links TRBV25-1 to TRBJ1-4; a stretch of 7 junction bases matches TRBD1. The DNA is TGTGCCAGCAGTGAAGGGCAGGGGGTTGAAAAACTGTTTTTT. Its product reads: CASSEGQGVEKLFF.